The entry that follows covers one T cell receptor beta chain sequence. This sample stems from a study of blood T cell repertoires in COVID-19. Study summary: T cells, B-cell-depleted T cells, or PBMCs supplied cDNA or gDNA.

Original processing notes: Amplification of reference gene primers was used by the study to estimate nucleated cell counts. The method was immunoSEQ multiplex PCR; TCRdb's version includes in-frame clones alone and lacks a portion of them. The V and J calls and clone size were taken over from that table, and D and trimming were inferred from the DNA. The sample contains 300,000 or so clones, 86% of which appear only once. With 4 bases removed from V and 0 bases from J, the gap between germline ends came to 9 bases. The CDR3 is 14 residues long. Germline loops: CDR1 MNHEY, CDR2 SVGAGI. This receptor was obtained from a woman in her forties with acute COVID-19. Sequencing was carried out using PBMCs or T cells enriched from blood (not recorded which). The chain links TRBV6-5 to TRBJ1-2; maybe TRBD1 (6 bases). This chain's CDR3 is CASSSQGSNYGYTF. Written as DNA, the CDR3 is TGTGCCAGCAGTTCACAGGGATCTAACTATGGCTACACCTTC.